Below are 32 T cell receptor beta chains sequenced from a single sample in a study of blood T cell repertoires in COVID-19. Repertoires were generated with immunoSEQ multiplex PCR, while TCRdb's copy carries only in-frame clones and drops some. The sample lists under 300,000 clones, approximately 88% occurring once. Sequenced input: peripheral blood. The receptors shown here come from a human donor with COVID-19, enrolled during active disease. The donor label of this sample is uncertain.

The chain has TRBV10-3 and TRBJ1-2, with 8 bases aligning to TRBD1. Trimming took 5 bases from V and 4 from J; bases not matched to a gene: 9. The CDR3 consists of 15 residues. CDR1 ENHRY and CDR2 SYGVKD come from the germline V gene. The CDR3 sequence is CAISPSDRATYGYTF. CDR3 DNA sequence: TGTGCCATCAGTCCTTCGGACAGGGCTACCTATGGCTACACCTTC.

V and J are TRBV2 and TRBJ2-5, with a weak D call TRBD2 (6 bases). Germline loops: CDR1 SNHLY, CDR2 FYNNEI. The germline V and J ends were trimmed by 7 bases and 5 bases, with 17 bases remaining between them. CDR3 length: 14 amino acids. CDR3 DNA sequence: TGTGCCAGCATCCCACTAGCCTGGCGGGAGACCCAGTACTTC. Encoded protein: CASIPLAWRETQYF.

J is TRBJ1-3 and V is TRBV30; TRBD1 might be the D (5 bases). The germline gives CDR1 GTSNPN, CDR2 SVGIG (reference sequence). Between the trimmed V and J ends, which lost 3 bases and 0 bases, there was a span of 12 bases. The CDR3 length is 15 residues. The DNA for the CDR3 is TGTGCCTGGAGCGCGGGGCGGTTCTCTGGAAACACCATATATTTT. Protein product: CAWSAGRFSGNTIYF.

For the CDR3, the DNA is TGCGCCAGCAGCCAGGGGCGGGAGAGCTCCTACAATGAGCAGTTCTTC. Translation gives CASSQGRESSYNEQFF. V gene TRBV4-1 combines with J gene TRBJ2-1, with 7 bases matching TRBD2. CDR1 and CDR2 from the germline V gene are MGHRA and YSYEKL. The CDR3 extends over 16 amino acids. Trimming took 3 bases from V and 0 from J; bases not matched to a gene: 5.

This clone was picked up a small number of times. Relative to the germline gene, one junction end is altered; a read error may explain this. V is TRBV7-7 and J is TRBJ2-1; TRBD2 is a possible D gene (6 bases). Per germline, CDR1 SSHAT and CDR2 FNYEAQ (reference sequence). The CDR3 runs 13 residues. The CDR3 DNA follows: TGTGCTAGCAGCTCGGGACTGGCCGAAGAGCAGTTCTTC. Translation: CASSSGLAEEQFF.

The rearrangement links TRBV28 to TRBJ1-4, with 7 bases lining up with TRBD1. The junction had 14 bases not matched to a gene; V was cut back by 5 bases and J by 8 bases. Per the germline V gene, CDR1 is MDHEN and CDR2 is SYDVKM. The CDR3 spans 16 residues. This CDR3 is CASSVGLRGRREKLFF. CDR3 DNA sequence: TGTGCCAGCAGTGTAGGTCTGAGGGGGCGAAGGGAAAAACTGTTTTTT.

This chain connects TRBV6-5 to TRBJ1-2; 7 bases line up with TRBD1. CDR1 is MNHEY, CDR2 SVGAGI, per germline. The CDR3 runs to 14 residues. J gave up 1 base and V 6 bases, and 5 bases lay outside the gene matches. The CDR3 DNA is TGTGCCAGCAGACCCACAGGGGTTAACTATGGCTACACCTTC. Translation gives CASRPTGVNYGYTF.

The rearrangement joins TRBV13 to TRBJ1-2; D remains ambiguous. Between the trimmed V and J ends, which lost 2 bases and 6 bases, there was a span of 16 bases. CDR1 PRHDT and CDR2 FYEKMQ come from the germline V gene (reference sequence). The CDR3 is made up of 15 amino acids. The CDR3 sequence is CASSLYMYSIDGYTF. CDR3 coding DNA: TGTGCCAGCAGCTTATATATGTACAGCATCGATGGCTACACCTTC.

This clone was seen once. The V gene is TRBV2, the J gene TRBJ2-1, with 10 bases that match TRBD2. The length of the CDR3 is 14 residues. The V segment lost 8 bases and the J segment 9 bases; nucleotides outside the gene matches: 10. Per germline, CDR1 SNHLY and CDR2 FYNNEI. CDR3 in amino acids: CASASGGLGLEQFF. CDR3 nucleotide sequence: TGTGCCAGCGCTAGCGGGGGCCTCGGACTTGAGCAGTTCTTC.

The chain has TRBV19 and TRBJ2-3; TRBD2 might be the D (5 bases). Germline CDR1 reads LNHDA; CDR2 reads SQIVND (reference sequence). CDR3 size: 12 residues. The ends were cut back, 4 bases at V and 6 bases at J, with 8 bases in the middle. The CDR3, as DNA: TGTGCCAGTAGTACGAGCGGTGATACGCAGTATTTT. Residues: CASSTSGDTQYF.

The genes are TRBV28 and TRBJ1-1, with D hard to call. In germline, CDR1 is MDHEN, CDR2 SYDVKM. The CDR3 runs 13 residues. V lost 7 bases and J 8 bases, leaving 17 bases between the germline ends. CDR3 nucleotide sequence: TGTGCCAGCATTCCTGGGAGGAGAGGAGAAGCTTTCTTT. Protein sequence: CASIPGRRGEAFF.

In DNA, the CDR3 is TGTGCCAGCAGTGCCGGGACAGGGACAATGAACACTGAAGCTTTCTTT. It yields the protein CASSAGTGTMNTEAFF. The J gene is TRBJ1-1, the V gene TRBV27; TRBD1 agrees at 9 bases. Germline CDR1 and CDR2: MNHEY and SMNVEV (reference sequence). Losses at the gene ends were 5 bases for V and 0 bases for J; bases not matched to a gene: 7. This CDR3 region has 16 residues.

The chain is built from TRBV7-2 and TRBJ2-7; 7 positions match TRBD2. J lost 3 bases, V lost 2 bases, and 13 bases had no gene match. This CDR3 has 17 amino acids. CDR1 and CDR2 (germline): SGHTA, FQGNSA. CDR3 sequence: CASSLNPPVAGDYEQYF. The CDR3 DNA reads as TGTGCCAGCAGCTTAAATCCCCCGGTGGCGGGGGACTACGAGCAGTACTTC.

This chain links TRBV11-2 with TRBJ2-7, with 8 positions matching TRBD1. V shed 5 bases, J shed 2 bases, and the junction held 8 bases outside the gene matches. The CDR3 sequence is 15 residues long. The germline V gene has CDR1 SGHAT and CDR2 FQNNGV. CDR3 loop: CASSARDRTTYEQYF. CDR3 in DNA: TGTGCCAGCAGCGCCCGGGACAGGACTACCTACGAGCAGTACTTC.

The V gene is TRBV3-1 (or the pseudogene TRBV3-2), the J gene TRBJ1-3; 9 positions agree with TRBD1. CDR1 LGHDT and CDR2 YNNKEL come from the germline V gene (reference sequence). After removal of 3 bases from V and 2 bases from J, the junction contained 5 bases not matched to a gene. The CDR3 has 16 residues. The CDR3 nucleotides are TGTGCCAGCAGCCACCGGGACAGGGACCCTGGAAACACCATATATTTT. This encodes CASSHRDRDPGNTIYF.

This chain connects TRBV7-9 to TRBJ1-2; the D gene is possibly TRBD1 (5 bases). The germline V gene has CDR1 SEHNR and CDR2 FQNEAQ (reference sequence). V lost 5 bases to trimming and J lost 1 base, with 23 bases between them. The CDR3 consists of 18 residues. CDR3 protein: CASSVDVGHQQYNYGYTF. The DNA of the CDR3 is TGTGCCAGCAGCGTTGACGTCGGACACCAGCAGTATAACTATGGCTACACCTTC. The full variable domain, its missing parts supplied by reference TRBV7-9 and TRBJ1-2, is DTGVSQNPRHKITKRGQNVTFRCDPISEHNRLYWYRQTLGQGPEFLTYFQNEAQLEKSRLLSDRFSAERPKGSFSTLEIQRTEQGDSAMYLCASSVDVGHQQYNYGYTFGSGTRLTVV.

This chain links TRBV19 with TRBJ1-5; 7 bases agree with TRBD1. V gave up 4 bases and J gave up 6 bases; unmatched junction bases: 12. Germline V gives CDR1 LNHDA, CDR2 SQIVND (reference sequence). CDR3 length equals 16 residues. CDR3 nucleotide sequence: TGTGCCAGTAGTACCTCACCGGACAGGCGCCGTCAGCCCCAGCATTTT. The encoded protein is CASSTSPDRRRQPQHF.

The gene calls are TRBV3-1 (or the pseudogene TRBV3-2) and TRBJ2-5, with 11 bases that match TRBD2. The CDR3 is made up of 15 amino acids. J gave up 4 bases and V 5 bases, and 6 bases lay outside the gene matches. The germline gives CDR1 LGHDT, CDR2 YNNKEL (reference sequence). The CDR3 coding sequence is TGTGCCAGCAGCGTGCGACTAGCGGGAACAGAGACCCAGTACTTC. It yields the protein CASSVRLAGTETQYF.

The chain's CDR3 is CASSSPTSPNEQFF. CDR3 bases: TGTGCCAGCAGCTCGCCGACTAGCCCCAATGAGCAGTTCTTC. This sequence joins TRBV7-3 and TRBJ2-1; TRBD2 aligns across 7 bases. The CDR3 sequence is 14 residues long. Trimming removed 4 bases from V and 6 bases from J; junction bases left unmatched: 6. Germline V gene data show CDR1 as SGHTA and CDR2 as FQGTGA.

This clone occurred once. The J gene is TRBJ2-2, the V gene TRBV29-1; the D gene is possibly TRBD1 (7 bases). The CDR3 sequence is 15 residues long. Deletions cut 4 bases from V and 2 bases from J, with 14 bases between. Germline V CDR1 and CDR2: SQVTM, ANQGSEA. CDR3 DNA: TGCAGCGTTGGGGGGGACAGCTATAACACCGGGGAGCTGTTTTTT. It translates to CSVGGDSYNTGELFF.

This clone appeared many times. The chain carries TRBV28 and TRBJ2-1, with D tentatively TRBD2 (5 bases). Germline V gene data show CDR1 as MDHEN and CDR2 as SYDVKM. Trimming took off 7 bases at V and 2 bases at J, with 15 bases between the two ends. There are 15 residues in the CDR3. The CDR3 DNA reads as TGTGCCAGCAAAGTCGGCGGGCCTCCCTACAATGAGCAGTTCTTC. Translating it yields CASKVGGPPYNEQFF.

The chain combines TRBV19 with TRBJ1-3; unclear D gene. Trimming left V 6 bases short and J 0 bases short, with 9 bases between. Germline V gives CDR1 LNHDA, CDR2 SQIVND (reference sequence). The CDR3 extends over 14 amino acids. The CDR3 loop is CASSPGVSGNTIYF. DNA for the CDR3: TGTGCCAGTAGCCCCGGAGTCTCTGGAAACACCATATATTTT.

The V and J genes are TRBV19 and TRBJ2-3; TRBD1 is a possible D gene (6 bases). Germline V gives CDR1 LNHDA, CDR2 SQIVND (reference sequence). V gave up 1 base and J gave up 7 bases, with 21 bases separating them. The length of the CDR3 is 17 residues. CDR3 protein: CASSIGGPSGTPNTQYF. The CDR3 bases are TGTGCCAGTAGTATAGGGGGCCCATCCGGGACACCTAATACGCAGTATTTT.

The chain joins TRBV9 to TRBJ2-1; TRBD2 agrees at 10 bases. J gave up 3 bases and V 0 bases, and 3 bases lay outside the gene matches. CDR3 length: 16 amino acids. CDR1 and CDR2 (germline): SGDLS, YYNGEE. The CDR3 DNA reads as TGTGCCAGCAGCGTAGTAAGCGGGAGGGACTACAATGAGCAGTTCTTC. The encoded protein is CASSVVSGRDYNEQFF.

V usage is TRBV30 and J usage is TRBJ1-3; tentative D call: TRBD1 (6 bases). V lost 4 bases and J lost 0, with 13 bases in between. Germline CDR1 GTSNPN, CDR2 SVGIG (reference sequence). CDR3 length equals 15 residues. CDR3 protein: CAWTGTLRSGNTIYF. CDR3 sequence (DNA): TGTGCCTGGACCGGGACATTACGCTCTGGAAACACCATATATTTT.

This clone was seen just once. V is TRBV30 and J is TRBJ1-2, with 7 nucleotides matching TRBD1. J was trimmed by 4 bases and V by 5 bases; bases with no gene match: 13. CDR1 GTSNPN and CDR2 SVGIG come from the germline V gene (reference sequence). The CDR3 has 15 residues. The CDR3 is CAWDSKGATGYGYTF. Here the CDR3 DNA reads TGTGCCTGGGATTCAAAGGGGGCGACTGGCTATGGCTACACCTTC.

This clone appeared a few times. V gene TRBV11-3 combines with J gene TRBJ1-3; 7 bases agree with TRBD1. Losses at the gene ends were 3 bases for V and 4 bases for J; bases not matched to a gene: 15. Looked up from germline, CDR1 is SGHNT and CDR2 is YENEEA. CDR3 size: 18 residues. The CDR3 DNA reads TGTGCCAGCAGCTTTAGATTCAGGGGACAGCTCGGGGGAAACACCATATATTTT. Its protein is CASSFRFRGQLGGNTIYF.

J is TRBJ1-2 and V is TRBV5-1; 12 bases map to TRBD1. The CDR3 covers 15 residues. V lost 0 bases, J lost 7 bases, and 4 bases stayed unmatched. CDR1 and CDR2 from the germline V gene are SGHRS and YFSETQ. CDR3 DNA sequence: TGCGCCAGCAGCTTGGAGGGGACAGGGGGCTCTGGCTACACCTTC. This sequence encodes CASSLEGTGGSGYTF. Filled out from reference TRBV5-1 and TRBJ1-2, the complete variable domain reads KAGVTQTPRYLIKTRGQQVTLSCSPISGHRSVSWYQQTPGQGLQFLFEYFSETQRNKGNFPGRFSGRQFSNSRSEMNVSTLELGDSALYLCASSLEGTGGSGYTFGSGTRLTVV.

The V call is TRBV6-2 or TRBV6-3, the J call TRBJ1-1; 9 nucleotides match TRBD1. Unmatched junction bases numbered 2, after V lost 6 bases and J lost 0 bases. Per germline, CDR1 MNHEY and CDR2 SVGEGT. The CDR3 totals 14 residues. The CDR3 DNA reads as TGTGCCAGCAGCCGGGACAGGGTGAACACTGAAGCTTTCTTT. This codes for CASSRDRVNTEAFF.

This clone has more than one count but fewer than ten. This chain joins TRBV20-1 and TRBJ1-1; D unresolved. Trimming left V 8 bases short and J 4 bases short, with 11 bases between. The CDR3 loop spans 11 amino acids. Germline V gene data show CDR1 as DFQATT and CDR2 as SNEGSKA (reference sequence). CDR3 nucleotides: TGCAGTAACAGCTTACCCACTGAAGCTTTCTTT. Encoded protein: CSNSLPTEAFF.

The J gene is TRBJ2-2, the V gene TRBV11-3; D might be TRBD2 (7 bases). CDR3 length: 17 residues. CDR1 is SGHNT, CDR2 YENEEA, per germline. The germline V and J ends were trimmed by 5 bases and 6 bases, with 22 bases remaining between them. In nucleotides, the CDR3 is TGTGCCAGCAGCCCACCAAGGGGGGGGCTCGAGGCCGGGGAGCTGTTTTTT. Translating gives CASSPPRGGLEAGELFF. Full variable domain (outside the CDR3, taken from reference TRBV11-3 and TRBJ2-2): EAGVVQSPRYKIIEKKQPVAFWCNPISGHNTLYWYLQNLGQGPELLIRYENEEAVDDSQLPKDRFSAERLKGVDSTLKIQPAELGDSAVYLCASSPPRGGLEAGELFFGEGSRLTVL.

This clone was picked up a small number of times. The chain employs TRBV7-8 and TRBJ1-1; TRBD1 aligns across 9 bases. V shed 4 bases, J shed 4 bases, and the junction held 10 bases outside the gene matches. Germline CDR1 SGHVS, CDR2 FQNEAQ. The CDR3 length is 16 residues. The chain's CDR3 is CASSSTLPDRGTEAFF. CDR3 nucleotide sequence: TGTGCCAGCAGCTCAACCTTACCGGACAGGGGCACTGAAGCTTTCTTT. Variable domain in full (rest from reference TRBV7-8 and TRBJ1-1): GAGVSQSPRYKVAKRGQDVALRCDPISGHVSLFWYQQALGQGPEFLTYFQNEAQLDKSGLPSDRFFAERPEGSVSTLKIQRTQQEDSAVYLCASSSTLPDRGTEAFFGQGTRLTVV.